The clone carrying this T cell receptor (beta chain) was counted a single time. Per the study methods: By means of reference gene primer amplification, nucleated cell counts were estimated. Sequencing used immunoSEQ multiplex PCR; TCRdb keeps in-frame clones, though not all of them. From that table come the V and J calls and clone size; the DNA was used to work out D and trimming. The sample lists fewer than 200,000 clones; about 89% were seen once. After removal of 4 bases from V and 5 bases from J, the junction contained 18 bases not matched to a gene. Germline V gene data show CDR1 as SGHDT and CDR2 as YYEEEE. The CDR3 has 18 amino acids. These data belong to a study of blood T cell repertoires in COVID-19. Looking at the study overall: Some COVID-19 samples were acute and others convalescent; all came from the United States, Italy and Spain.

The TCR originated in a man in his forties with active or convalescent COVID-19. Sequencing was carried out using peripheral blood. The genes are TRBV5-6 and TRBJ2-7, with 10 positions matching TRBD2. Here the CDR3 DNA reads TGTGCCAGCAGCACCATTACCGGGACTAGCGCCGGCAGTCACGAGCAGTACTTC. It codes for CASSTITGTSAGSHEQYF.